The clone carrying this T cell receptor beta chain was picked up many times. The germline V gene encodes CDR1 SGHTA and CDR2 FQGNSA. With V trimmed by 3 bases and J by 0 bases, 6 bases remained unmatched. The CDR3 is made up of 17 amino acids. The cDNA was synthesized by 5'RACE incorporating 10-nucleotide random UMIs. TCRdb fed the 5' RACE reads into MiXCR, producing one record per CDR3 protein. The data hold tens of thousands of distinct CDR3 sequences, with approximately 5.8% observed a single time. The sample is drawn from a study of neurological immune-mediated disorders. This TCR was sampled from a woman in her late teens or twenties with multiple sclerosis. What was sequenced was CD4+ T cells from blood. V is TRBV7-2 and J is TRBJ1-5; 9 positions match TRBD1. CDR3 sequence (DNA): TGTGCCAGCAGCTTCACCGGGACAGGGATTAGCAATCAGCCCCAGCATTTT. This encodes CASSFTGTGISNQPQHF.